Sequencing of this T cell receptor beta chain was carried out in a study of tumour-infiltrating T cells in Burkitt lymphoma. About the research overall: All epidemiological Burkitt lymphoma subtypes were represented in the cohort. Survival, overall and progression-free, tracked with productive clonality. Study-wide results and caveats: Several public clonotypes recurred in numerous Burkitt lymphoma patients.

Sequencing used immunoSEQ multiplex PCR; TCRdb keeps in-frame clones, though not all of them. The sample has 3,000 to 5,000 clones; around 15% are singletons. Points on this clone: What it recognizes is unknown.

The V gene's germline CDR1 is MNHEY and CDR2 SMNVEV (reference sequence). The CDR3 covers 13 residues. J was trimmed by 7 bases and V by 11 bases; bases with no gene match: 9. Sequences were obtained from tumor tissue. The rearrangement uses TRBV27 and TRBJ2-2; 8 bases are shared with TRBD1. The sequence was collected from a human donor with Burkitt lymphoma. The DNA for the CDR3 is TGTGCCGTTCGACAGGGGCGTGACGGGGAGCTGTTTTTT. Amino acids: CAVRQGRDGELFF.